This T cell receptor (beta chain) appears in the sequencing data of a study of T cell responses to AZD1222 COVID-19 vaccine. Assay used: immunoSEQ multiplex PCR; TCRdb lists only in-frame clones, some missing. The data hold 150,000 or so clones, with 90% observed a single time. Overall study findings and caveats: Repertoire sampling was restricted to post-peak T cell response timepoints. Across spike, vaccine-associated CD4 TCRs were found, dominant at 160-218 and 743-854.

The CDR3 covers 13 residues. Trimming stripped 1 base from V and 1 base from J, with 4 bases between. Germline V lookup: CDR1 SEHNR, CDR2 FQNEAQ (reference sequence). On this clone itself: Antigen unknown.

The sample was peripheral blood, taken 28 days after the second AZD1222 dose. The clonotype was recovered from an adult who received the AZD1222 COVID-19 vaccine. The rearrangement joins TRBV7-9 to TRBJ1-1; no reliable D call. In DNA, the CDR3 is TGTGCCAGCAGCTTAGAAACGAACACTGAAGCTTTCTTT. Protein product: CASSLETNTEAFF.